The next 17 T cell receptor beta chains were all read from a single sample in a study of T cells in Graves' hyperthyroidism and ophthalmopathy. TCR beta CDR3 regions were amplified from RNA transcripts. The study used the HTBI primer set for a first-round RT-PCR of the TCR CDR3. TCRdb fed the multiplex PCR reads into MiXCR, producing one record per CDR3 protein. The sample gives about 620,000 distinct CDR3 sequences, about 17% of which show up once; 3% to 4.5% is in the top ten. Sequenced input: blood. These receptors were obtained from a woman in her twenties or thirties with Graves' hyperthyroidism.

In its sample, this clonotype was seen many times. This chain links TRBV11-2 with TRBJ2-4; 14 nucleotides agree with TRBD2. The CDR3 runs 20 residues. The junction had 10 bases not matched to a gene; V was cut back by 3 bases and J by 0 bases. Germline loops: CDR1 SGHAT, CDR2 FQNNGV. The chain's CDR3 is CASSFPWGTSGSIAKNIQYF. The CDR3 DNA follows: TGTGCCAGCAGCTTCCCATGGGGGACTAGCGGGAGTATAGCCAAAAACATTCAGTACTTC.

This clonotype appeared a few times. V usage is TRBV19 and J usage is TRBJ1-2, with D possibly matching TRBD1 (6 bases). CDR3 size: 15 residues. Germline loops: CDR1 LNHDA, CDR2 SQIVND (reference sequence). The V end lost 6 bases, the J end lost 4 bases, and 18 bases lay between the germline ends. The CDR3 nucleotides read TGTGCCAGTAGGATACCTTGGACAGCCTCCTATGGCTACACCTTC. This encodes CASRIPWTASYGYTF.

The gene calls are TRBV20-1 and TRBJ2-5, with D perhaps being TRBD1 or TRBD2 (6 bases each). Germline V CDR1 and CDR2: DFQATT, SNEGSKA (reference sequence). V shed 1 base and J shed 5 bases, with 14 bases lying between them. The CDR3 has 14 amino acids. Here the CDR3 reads CSARAGEDFETQYF. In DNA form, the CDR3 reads TGCAGTGCTAGAGCAGGGGAGGATTTTGAGACCCAGTACTTC.

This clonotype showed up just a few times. CDR3 loop: CASSPPTVQETQYF. CDR3 nucleotides: TGTGCCAGCTCACCACCTACAGTCCAAGAGACCCAGTACTTC. The chain uses TRBV18 and TRBJ2-5; D is unclear. Germline V gene sequence: CDR1 KGHSH, CDR2 LQKENI. The CDR3 is 14 amino acids. Trimming removed 0 bases from V and 1 base from J, with 6 bases in between.

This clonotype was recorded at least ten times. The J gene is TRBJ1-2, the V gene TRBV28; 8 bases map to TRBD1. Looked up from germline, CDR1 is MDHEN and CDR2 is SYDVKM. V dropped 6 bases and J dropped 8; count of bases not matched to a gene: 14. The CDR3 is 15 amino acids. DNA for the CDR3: TGTGCCAGCAGAATTGACAGGGGCCCTACAGAGGGCTACACCTTC. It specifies CASRIDRGPTEGYTF.

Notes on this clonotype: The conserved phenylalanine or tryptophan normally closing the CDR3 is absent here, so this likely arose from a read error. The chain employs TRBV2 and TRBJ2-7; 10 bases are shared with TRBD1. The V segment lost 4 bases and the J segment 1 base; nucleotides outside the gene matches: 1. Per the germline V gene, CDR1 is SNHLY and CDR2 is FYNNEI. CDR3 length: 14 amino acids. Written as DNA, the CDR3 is TGTGCCAGCAGTGGGACAGGGGGATCCTACGAGCAGTACCTC. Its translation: CASSGTGGSYEQYL.

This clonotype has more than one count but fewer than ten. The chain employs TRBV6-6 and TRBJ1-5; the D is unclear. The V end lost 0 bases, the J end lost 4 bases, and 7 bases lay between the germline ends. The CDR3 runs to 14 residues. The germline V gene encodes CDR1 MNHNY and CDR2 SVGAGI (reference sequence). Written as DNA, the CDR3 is TGTGCCAGCAGTTACTCGGCTGGGAATCAGCCCCAGCATTTT. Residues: CASSYSAGNQPQHF.

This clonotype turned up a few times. The CDR3 DNA reads as TGTGCCAGCAGTTGGACTTTGGGGACTTACGAGCAGTACTTC. Translating it yields CASSWTLGTYEQYF. The V and J genes are TRBV27 and TRBJ2-7; D may be TRBD2 (6 bases). V dropped 4 bases and J dropped 4 bases, with 14 bases sitting between them. Germline V gene sequence: CDR1 MNHEY, CDR2 SMNVEV (reference sequence). The CDR3 spans 14 residues.

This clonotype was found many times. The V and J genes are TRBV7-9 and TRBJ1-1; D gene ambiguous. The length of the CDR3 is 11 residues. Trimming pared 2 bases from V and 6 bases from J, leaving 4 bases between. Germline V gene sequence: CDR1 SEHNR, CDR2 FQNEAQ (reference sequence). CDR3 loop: CASSLWSEAFF. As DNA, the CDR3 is TGTGCCAGCAGCTTATGGTCTGAAGCTTTCTTT.

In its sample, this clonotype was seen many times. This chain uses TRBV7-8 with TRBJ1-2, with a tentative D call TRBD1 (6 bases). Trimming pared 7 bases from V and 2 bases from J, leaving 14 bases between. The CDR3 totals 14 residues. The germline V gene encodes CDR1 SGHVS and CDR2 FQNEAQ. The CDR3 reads CASNPSGQNYGYTF. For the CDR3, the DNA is TGTGCCAGCAACCCCAGCGGACAGAACTATGGCTACACCTTC.

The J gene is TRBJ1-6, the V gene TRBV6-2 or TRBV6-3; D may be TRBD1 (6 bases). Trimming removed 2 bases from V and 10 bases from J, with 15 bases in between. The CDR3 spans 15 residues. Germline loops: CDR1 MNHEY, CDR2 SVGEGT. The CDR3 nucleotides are TGTGCCAGCAGTTACCGGGGGGCCGCCTGGTCACCCCTCCACTTT. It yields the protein CASSYRGAAWSPLHF.

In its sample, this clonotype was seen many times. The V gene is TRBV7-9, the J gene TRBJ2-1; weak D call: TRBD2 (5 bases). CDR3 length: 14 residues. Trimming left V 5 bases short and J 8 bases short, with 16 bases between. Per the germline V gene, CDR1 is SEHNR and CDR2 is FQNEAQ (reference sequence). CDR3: CASSRSLRGHEQFF. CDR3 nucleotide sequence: TGTGCCAGCAGCCGCTCTCTTCGGGGTCATGAGCAGTTCTTC. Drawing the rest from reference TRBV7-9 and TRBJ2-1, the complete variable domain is DTGVSQNPRHKITKRGQNVTFRCDPISEHNRLYWYRQTLGQGPEFLTYFQNEAQLEKSRLLSDRFSAERPKGSFSTLEIQRTEQGDSAMYLCASSRSLRGHEQFFGPGTRLTVL.

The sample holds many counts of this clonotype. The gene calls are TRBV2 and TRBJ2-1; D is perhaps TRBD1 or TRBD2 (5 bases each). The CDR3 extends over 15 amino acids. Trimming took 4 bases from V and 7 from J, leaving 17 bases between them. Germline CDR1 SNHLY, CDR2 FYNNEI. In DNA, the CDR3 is TGTGCCAGCAGTGCCCCGGGACCAAAGGGGAATGAGCAGTTCTTC. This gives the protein CASSAPGPKGNEQFF.

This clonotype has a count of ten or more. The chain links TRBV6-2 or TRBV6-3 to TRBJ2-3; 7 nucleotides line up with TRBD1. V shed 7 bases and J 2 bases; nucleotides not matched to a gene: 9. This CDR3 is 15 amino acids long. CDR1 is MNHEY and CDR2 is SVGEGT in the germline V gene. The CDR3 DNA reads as TGTGCCAGCACTAAGAGGGACAGACCCACAGATACGCAGTATTTT. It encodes CASTKRDRPTDTQYF.

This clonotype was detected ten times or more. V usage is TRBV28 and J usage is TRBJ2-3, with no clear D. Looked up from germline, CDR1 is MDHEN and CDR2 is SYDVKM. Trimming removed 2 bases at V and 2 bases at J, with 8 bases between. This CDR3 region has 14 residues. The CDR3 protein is CASSLRTVTDTQYF. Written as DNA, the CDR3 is TGTGCCAGCAGTTTAAGGACCGTCACAGATACGCAGTATTTT.

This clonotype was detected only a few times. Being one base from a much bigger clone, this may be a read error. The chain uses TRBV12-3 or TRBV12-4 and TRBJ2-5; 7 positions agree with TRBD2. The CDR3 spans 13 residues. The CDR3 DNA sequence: TGTACCAGCCTGGGAGGGAAACAAGAGACCCAGTACTTC. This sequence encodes CTSLGGKQETQYF.

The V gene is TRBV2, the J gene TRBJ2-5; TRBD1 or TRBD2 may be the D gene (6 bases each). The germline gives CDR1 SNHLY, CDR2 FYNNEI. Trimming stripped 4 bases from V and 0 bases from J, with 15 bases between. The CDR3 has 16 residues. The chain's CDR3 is CASSGGDISYQETQYF. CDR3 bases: TGTGCCAGCAGTGGGGGGGACATATCGTACCAAGAGACCCAGTACTTC.